These 16 T cell receptor beta chains were sequenced from one sample in a study of T cells in localized non-small cell lung cancer. Data came from immunoSEQ multiplex PCR; TCRdb stores just in-frame clones and leaves some out. The sample lists under 60,000 clones, roughly 89% occurring once. Material: peripheral blood, obtained before any cancer treatment. These receptors came from a male donor aged 60 or older with stage III squamous cell lung carcinoma.

Here the CDR3 DNA reads TGTGCCAGTAGTTCGGACAGTAAATCCTACGAGCAGTACTTC. This sequence encodes CASSSDSKSYEQYF. The V gene is TRBV19, the J gene TRBJ2-7, with D perhaps matching TRBD1 (6 bases). The V end lost 5 bases, the J end lost 1 base, and 12 bases lay between the germline ends. The CDR3 extends over 14 amino acids. Germline loops: CDR1 LNHDA, CDR2 SQIVND (reference sequence).

The rearrangement links TRBV11-1 to TRBJ1-1; D might be TRBD1 (5 bases). V lost 5 bases, J lost 4 bases, and 17 bases lay in between. CDR1 is SGHAT, CDR2 FQDESV, per germline (reference sequence). The CDR3 is made up of 15 amino acids. The CDR3 region is CASSPRTPRGTEAFF. CDR3 nucleotides: TGTGCCAGCAGCCCAAGGACACCCCGGGGCACTGAAGCTTTCTTT.

The chain joins TRBV7-9 to TRBJ2-2; no reliable D call. CDR3 size: 13 residues. Trimming took 5 bases from V and 4 from J, leaving 8 bases between them. Germline CDR1 and CDR2: SEHNR and FQNEAQ (reference sequence). The CDR3 nucleotides are TGTGCCAGCAGCCCCCATTCCACCGGGGAGCTGTTTTTT. It specifies CASSPHSTGELFF.

V and J are TRBV7-6 and TRBJ2-5; D gene ambiguous. V lost 1 base, J lost 5 bases, and 8 bases lay in between. In germline, CDR1 is SGHVS, CDR2 FNYEAQ. This CDR3 has 13 amino acids. The CDR3 DNA sequence: TGTGCCAGCAGCTTAGATCCAGGCGAGACCCAGTACTTC. Its protein product is CASSLDPGETQYF.

CDR3: CASSSPPTSGLYEQYF. The CDR3 nucleotides read TGTGCCAGCAGTTCGCCACCGACTAGCGGGCTCTACGAGCAGTACTTC. The V call is TRBV28, the J call TRBJ2-7; 10 bases map to TRBD2. CDR3 length: 16 amino acids. Germline V gives CDR1 MDHEN, CDR2 SYDVKM. Trimming removed 4 bases from V and 3 bases from J; junction bases left unmatched: 9.

J is TRBJ2-7 and V is TRBV2; tentatively, D is TRBD1 or TRBD2 (5 bases each). The V and J ends lost 7 bases and 2 bases respectively, with 6 bases between them. The CDR3 is 11 amino acids. The germline V gene has CDR1 SNHLY and CDR2 FYNNEI. CDR3 coding DNA: TGTGCCAGCATGGGGGCCTACGAGCAGTACTTC. Amino acids: CASMGAYEQYF.

The V gene is TRBV7-3, the J gene TRBJ1-1; D unresolved. Between the trimmed V and J ends, which lost 11 bases and 0 bases, there was a span of 7 bases. This CDR3 region has 11 residues. In germline, CDR1 is SGHTA, CDR2 FQGTGA. The DNA of the CDR3 is TGTGCCGGCCGCATGAACACTGAAGCTTTCTTT. This codes for CAGRMNTEAFF. Full variable domain (rest looked up from reference TRBV7-3 and TRBJ1-1): GAGVSQTPSNKVTEKGKYVELRCDPISGHTALYWYRQSLGQGPEFLIYFQGTGAADDSGLPNDRFFAVRPEGSVSTLKIQRTERGDSAVYLCAGRMNTEAFFGQGTRLTVV.

The gene calls are TRBV11-2 and TRBJ1-1, with unresolved D. The CDR3 has 13 amino acids. Germline-derived CDR1 and CDR2 are SGHAT and FQNNGV. V lost 2 bases and J lost 0, with 4 bases in between. CDR3 sequence reads: CASSLQLNTEAFF. In DNA, the CDR3 is TGTGCCAGCAGCTTACAGTTGAACACTGAAGCTTTCTTT.

J is TRBJ1-1 and V is TRBV7-6; D gene ambiguous. Germline lookup yields CDR1 SGHVS and CDR2 FNYEAQ. This CDR3 has 13 residues. Trimming cost V 1 base and J 8 bases, with 11 bases left between them. This CDR3 reads CASSLGAGREAFF. CDR3 sequence (DNA): TGTGCCAGCAGCTTAGGGGCGGGCAGGGAAGCTTTCTTT.

This chain uses TRBV18 with TRBJ1-1; weak D call: TRBD1 (6 bases). The germline gives CDR1 KGHSH, CDR2 LQKENI. Trimming removed 6 bases at V and 1 base at J, with 18 bases between. The CDR3 runs 16 residues. CDR3 sequence: CASSGSLDRQNTEAFF. The CDR3 nucleotides are TGTGCCAGCTCTGGCTCCCTCGACAGGCAGAACACTGAAGCTTTCTTT.

This chain joins TRBV18 and TRBJ2-1; D uncertain. CDR3 length: 13 amino acids. Germline CDR1 is KGHSH and CDR2 is LQKENI. Trimming shortened V by 0 bases and J by 7 bases, and 7 bases separated the two germline ends. This chain's CDR3 is CASSPPSLNEQFF. In nucleotides, the CDR3 is TGTGCCAGCTCACCACCGAGTTTGAATGAGCAGTTCTTC.

Details on this clone: The same CDR3 also results from other DNA sequences found in this sample. The chain employs TRBV28 and TRBJ2-7; TRBD1 matches at 11 bases. The ends lost 4 bases at V and 2 bases at J; junction bases unmatched: 4. CDR3 length equals 15 residues. Germline CDR1 and CDR2: MDHEN and SYDVKM. The CDR3 coding sequence is TGTGCCAGCAGTTCACCGGGACAGGGGGCCTACGAGCAGTACTTC. It codes for CASSSPGQGAYEQYF. The variable domain in full, completed from reference TRBV28 and TRBJ2-7, reads DVKVTQSSRYLVKRTGEKVFLECVQDMDHENMFWYRQDPGLGLRLIYFSYDVKMKEKGDIPEGYSVSREKKERFSLILESASTNQTSMYLCASSSPGQGAYEQYFGPGTRLTVT.

V gene TRBV9 combines with J gene TRBJ2-1; D gene ambiguous. The CDR3 loop spans 11 amino acids. V gave up 2 bases and J gave up 9 bases, with 6 bases separating them. The germline V gene has CDR1 SGDLS and CDR2 YYNGEE. CDR3 loop: CASSVGTEQFF. DNA of the CDR3: TGTGCCAGCAGCGTGGGCACTGAGCAGTTCTTC.

The chain employs TRBV19 and TRBJ1-2; possibly TRBD1 for D (5 bases). V shed 5 bases and J shed 4 bases, with 23 bases lying between them. CDR3 size: 17 residues. CDR1 and CDR2 (germline): LNHDA, SQIVND (reference sequence). CDR3 coding DNA: TGTGCCAGTAGTTTCCGGGACGGCCCGACGATTATCTATGGCTACACCTTC. Its protein is CASSFRDGPTIIYGYTF. Combining the CDR3 with reference TRBV19 and TRBJ1-2 gives the whole variable domain DGGITQSPKYLFRKEGQNVTLSCEQNLNHDAMYWYRQDPGQGLRLIYYSQIVNDFQKGDIAEGYSVSREKKESFPLTVTSAQKNPTAFYLCASSFRDGPTIIYGYTFGSGTRLTVV.

The V gene is TRBV7-2, the J gene TRBJ2-5; 10 nucleotides match TRBD2. The V segment lost 5 bases and the J segment 6 bases; nucleotides outside the gene matches: 12. The CDR3 contains 16 residues. Germline V CDR1 and CDR2: SGHTA, FQGNSA. CDR3 loop: CASSKRSGGAGKTQYF. The DNA of the CDR3 is TGTGCCAGCAGCAAAAGAAGCGGGGGGGCCGGAAAGACCCAGTACTTC.

The chain combines TRBV5-1 with TRBJ2-2; possibly TRBD2 for D (7 bases). With 2 bases removed from V and 5 bases from J, the gap between germline ends came to 16 bases. The length of the CDR3 is 16 residues. The V gene's germline CDR1 is SGHRS and CDR2 YFSETQ. This chain's CDR3 is CASSFRGASGTGELFF. CDR3 bases: TGCGCCAGCAGCTTTCGGGGGGCGAGTGGGACCGGGGAGCTGTTTTTT.